The 25 T cell receptor beta chains presented below share a single source sample, sequenced in a study of CD8 T cells in Susac syndrome. An input of roughly 0.45 to 1 ug of RNA was subjected to reverse transcription using random hexamers. TCRdb reprocessed the immunoSEQ multiplex PCR reads via MiXCR and lists one record per CDR3 protein. The table has about 300,000 distinct CDR3 sequences, over 75% seen once. Sequences were obtained from CD8+ T cells from PBMCs. These receptor sequences come from a human donor with multiple sclerosis.

The V call is TRBV5-1, the J call TRBJ2-7; TRBD1 matches at 7 bases. The V and J ends lost 7 bases and 4 bases, in that order; junction bases with no gene match: 8. Germline CDR1 is SGHRS and CDR2 is YFSETQ. The CDR3 contains 13 residues. As DNA, the CDR3 is TGCGCCAGCCGGACAGGTCCCCTATACGAGCAGTACTTC. Translating gives CASRTGPLYEQYF.

V usage is TRBV20-1 and J usage is TRBJ2-5; tentatively, D is TRBD2 (5 bases). This CDR3 is 14 amino acids long. The V gene lost 0 bases and the J gene lost 4 bases, with 12 bases spanning the gap. Germline V gene data show CDR1 as DFQATT and CDR2 as SNEGSKA (reference sequence). CDR3 residues: CSARDGGQTETQYF. CDR3 bases: TGCAGTGCTAGAGATGGAGGCCAGACAGAGACCCAGTACTTC.

The gene calls are TRBV2 and TRBJ2-7; D not certain. V shed 3 bases and J shed 6 bases, with 15 bases lying between them. The CDR3 is 14 residues long. Germline V gene data show CDR1 as SNHLY and CDR2 as FYNNEI. This chain's CDR3 is CASSDGPLDGEQYF. The CDR3 DNA is TGTGCCAGCAGTGACGGTCCTTTGGACGGCGAGCAGTACTTC.

V is TRBV6-2 or TRBV6-3 and J is TRBJ2-2; maybe TRBD2 (5 bases). CDR1 is MNHEY, CDR2 SVGEGT, per germline. V lost 8 bases and J 6 bases, leaving 13 bases between the germline ends. There are 13 residues in the CDR3. The chain's CDR3 is CASSPSRAGELFF. CDR3 bases: TGTGCCAGCTCCCCGTCGAGGGCCGGGGAGCTGTTTTTT.

This clonotype was counted a single time. The chain carries TRBV6-2 or TRBV6-3 and TRBJ2-3, with D maybe TRBD2 (7 bases). This CDR3 is built from 16 residues. The V end lost 6 bases, the J end lost 4 bases, and 20 bases lay between the germline ends. CDR1 MNHEY and CDR2 SVGEGT come from the germline V gene. The chain's CDR3 is CASSASPGEGADTQYF. As DNA, the CDR3 is TGTGCCAGCAGCGCCTCCCCAGGGGAGGGCGCAGATACGCAGTATTTT.

The genes are TRBV4-1 and TRBJ1-1; the D is unclear. Germline CDR1 MGHRA, CDR2 YSYEKL. This CDR3 has 15 residues. V was shortened by 1 base and J by 0 bases, with 9 bases between the two germline ends. In DNA, the CDR3 is TGCGCCAGCAGCCAAGGAGCCAGCTTGAACACTGAAGCTTTCTTT. It encodes CASSQGASLNTEAFF.

CDR3 amino acids: CSARVGVIGIAKNIQYF. DNA of the CDR3: TGCAGTGCTAGGGTTGGAGTGATCGGAATAGCCAAAAACATTCAGTACTTC. The genes are TRBV20-1 and TRBJ2-4; no clear D gene. CDR3 length: 17 residues. V was trimmed by 3 bases and J by 0 bases, leaving 18 bases between them. Per the germline V gene, CDR1 is DFQATT and CDR2 is SNEGSKA (reference sequence).

CDR3 sequence (DNA): TGTGCCAGCAGCCCTGGACAGGGATACACCGGGGAGCTGTTTTTT. This sequence encodes CASSPGQGYTGELFF. The J gene is TRBJ2-2, the V gene TRBV9, with 8 bases matching TRBD1. Germline CDR1 is SGDLS and CDR2 is YYNGEE. The V and J ends lost 4 bases and 3 bases, in that order; junction bases with no gene match: 5. This CDR3 spans 15 amino acids.

This clonotype was picked up one time. The chain joins TRBV12-3 or TRBV12-4 to TRBJ2-7; a weak D match, TRBD1 (6 bases). The V end lost 7 bases, the J end lost 3 bases, and 13 bases lay between the germline ends. The CDR3 covers 13 residues. The CDR3 nucleotides read TGTGCCAGCACAAACAGGGTTTACTACGAGCAGTACTTC. Its translation: CASTNRVYYEQYF.

This chain links TRBV5-1 with TRBJ1-2; no firm D call. The CDR3 has 14 amino acids. Trimming left V 4 bases short and J 3 bases short, with 13 bases between. Germline V gene data show CDR1 as SGHRS and CDR2 as YFSETQ. The CDR3 region has the DNA TGCGCCAGCAGCAGCTTGGGCCAGGACTATGGCTACACCTTC. This gives the protein CASSSLGQDYGYTF.

The V call is TRBV9, the J call TRBJ2-1, with D hard to call. Germline V CDR1 and CDR2: SGDLS, YYNGEE. Trimming pared 0 bases from V and 9 bases from J, leaving 13 bases between. CDR3 length equals 14 residues. For the CDR3, the DNA is TGTGCCAGCAGCGTAGAGGGCCTGTTGGGTGAGCAGTTCTTC. It yields the protein CASSVEGLLGEQFF.

The rearrangement joins TRBV12-3 or TRBV12-4 to TRBJ2-5; 7 bases are shared with TRBD1. This CDR3 has 12 residues. Trimming cost V 6 bases and J 3 bases; bases outside gene matches: 1. The CDR3 sequence: CASRGQKETQYF. Here the CDR3 DNA reads TGTGCCAGCAGGGGACAGAAAGAGACCCAGTACTTC.

This chain uses TRBV7-8 with TRBJ2-1, with D perhaps TRBD1 or TRBD2 (5 bases each). The CDR3 totals 17 residues. The germline V gene has CDR1 SGHVS and CDR2 FQNEAQ. V was trimmed by 2 bases and J by 0 bases, leaving 14 bases between them. DNA of the CDR3: TGTGCCAGCAGCTTACCCCTATGGGGGAGCTCCTACAATGAGCAGTTCTTC. Protein sequence: CASSLPLWGSSYNEQFF.

This clonotype was counted a few times. V usage is TRBV18 and J usage is TRBJ2-3; tentative D call: TRBD1 (5 bases). This CDR3 is built from 15 residues. CDR1 and CDR2 from the germline V gene are KGHSH and LQKENI. V lost 0 bases and J 3 bases, leaving 10 bases between the germline ends. The chain's CDR3 is CASSPPQGITDTQYF. The DNA for the CDR3 is TGTGCCAGCTCACCACCCCAGGGTATAACAGATACGCAGTATTTT.

The J gene is TRBJ2-3, the V gene TRBV28, with 14 bases identical to TRBD2. J lost 4 bases, V lost 5 bases, and 11 bases had no gene match. This CDR3 is built from 18 residues. Germline CDR1 reads MDHEN; CDR2 reads SYDVKM. CDR3 DNA sequence: TGTGCCAGCAGTCCTGGGACTAGCGGGAGATGGTTGGCAGATACGCAGTATTTT. Protein: CASSPGTSGRWLADTQYF.

The gene calls are TRBV11-2 and TRBJ2-1, with D possibly being TRBD1 or TRBD2 (5 bases each). Germline assignment: CDR1 SGHAT and CDR2 FQNNGV. The V gene lost 0 bases and the J gene lost 8 bases, with 14 bases spanning the gap. The CDR3 spans 15 residues. In nucleotides, the CDR3 is TGTGCCAGCAGCTTAGACTGGGACGTGGGGCATGAGCAGTTCTTC. This translates into CASSLDWDVGHEQFF.

This clonotype was counted many times. V and J are TRBV7-9 and TRBJ2-7; possibly TRBD1 for D (6 bases). Deletions cut 3 bases from V and 0 bases from J, with 6 bases between. CDR1 and CDR2 from the germline V gene are SEHNR and FQNEAQ (reference sequence). The length of the CDR3 is 13 residues. The CDR3 DNA sequence: TGTGCCAGCAGCTTGGGGGCCTCCTACGAGCAGTACTTC. This gives the protein CASSLGASYEQYF.

About this clonotype: At one of its ends the junction is not consistent with the germline gene, which may arise from a read error. The gene calls are TRBV2 and TRBJ2-7; D is unclear. Germline V gene sequence: CDR1 SNHLY, CDR2 FYNNEI. The CDR3 extends over 13 amino acids. CDR3 bases: TGTGCCGGCAGTTCTATTCTCCTTTACGAGCAGTACTTC. It encodes CAGSSILLYEQYF.

The rearrangement uses TRBV7-9 and TRBJ2-7; tentatively, D is TRBD2 (5 bases). Germline loops: CDR1 SEHNR, CDR2 FQNEAQ (reference sequence). The CDR3 loop spans 15 amino acids. V lost 4 bases to trimming and J lost 3 bases, with 16 bases between them. The CDR3 coding sequence is TGTGCCAGCAGCTCAGGTGAGGGAACGAGCTACGAGCAGTACTTC. As protein: CASSSGEGTSYEQYF.

J is TRBJ2-7 and V is TRBV5-1, with 8 positions matching TRBD1. J lost 4 bases, V lost 5 bases, and 5 bases had no gene match. CDR1 is SGHRS, CDR2 YFSETQ, per germline. The CDR3 contains 13 residues. For the CDR3, the DNA is TGCGCCAGCAGGCCCGGGACAGGTTACGAGCAGTACTTC. Translated, it gives CASRPGTGYEQYF.

This clonotype appeared once. This chain connects TRBV19 to TRBJ1-1; D unresolved. Deletions cut 2 bases from V and 4 bases from J, with 11 bases between. Germline CDR1 and CDR2: LNHDA and SQIVND (reference sequence). This CDR3 region has 14 residues. The CDR3 sequence: CASSIFTGSTEAFF. The CDR3 region has the DNA TGTGCCAGTAGTATATTCACCGGGAGCACTGAAGCTTTCTTT.

The rearrangement uses TRBV7-3 and TRBJ2-7; D call uncertain. Germline CDR1 SGHTA, CDR2 FQGTGA. The germline V and J ends were trimmed by 2 bases and 5 bases, with 13 bases remaining between them. The length of the CDR3 is 14 residues. The CDR3 nucleotides read TGTGCCAGCAGCTTAGGGTATGGCTGGGACGAGCAGTACTTC. It specifies CASSLGYGWDEQYF.

The chain carries TRBV4-3 and TRBJ2-1; D remains unclear. Per the germline V gene, CDR1 is LGHNA and CDR2 is YSLEER. This CDR3 is built from 15 residues. Trimming pared 0 bases from V and 5 bases from J, leaving 11 bases between. The CDR3 here is CASSQDTPWDNEQFF. The CDR3 DNA sequence: TGCGCCAGCAGCCAAGATACCCCGTGGGACAATGAGCAGTTCTTC.

The genes are TRBV7-9 and TRBJ2-7; 9 nucleotides agree with TRBD1. J lost 0 bases, V lost 0 bases, and 3 bases had no gene match. CDR1 SEHNR and CDR2 FQNEAQ come from the germline V gene (reference sequence). The CDR3 has 16 amino acids. In DNA form, the CDR3 reads TGTGCCAGCAGCTTAGCCGGGACAGGGAACTCCTACGAGCAGTACTTC. Its translation is CASSLAGTGNSYEQYF. Variable domain in full (rest from reference TRBV7-9 and TRBJ2-7): DTGVSQNPRHKITKRGQNVTFRCDPISEHNRLYWYRQTLGQGPEFLTYFQNEAQLEKSRLLSDRFSAERPKGSFSTLEIQRTEQGDSAMYLCASSLAGTGNSYEQYFGPGTRLTVT.

The chain uses TRBV7-3 and TRBJ1-1; D is unresolved. This CDR3 is built from 13 residues. V was shortened by 2 bases and J by 4 bases, with 8 bases between the two germline ends. Germline V gene sequence: CDR1 SGHTA, CDR2 FQGTGA. Here the CDR3 reads CASSLSVGTEAFF. The CDR3 DNA reads as TGTGCCAGCAGCTTATCTGTCGGCACTGAAGCTTTCTTT.